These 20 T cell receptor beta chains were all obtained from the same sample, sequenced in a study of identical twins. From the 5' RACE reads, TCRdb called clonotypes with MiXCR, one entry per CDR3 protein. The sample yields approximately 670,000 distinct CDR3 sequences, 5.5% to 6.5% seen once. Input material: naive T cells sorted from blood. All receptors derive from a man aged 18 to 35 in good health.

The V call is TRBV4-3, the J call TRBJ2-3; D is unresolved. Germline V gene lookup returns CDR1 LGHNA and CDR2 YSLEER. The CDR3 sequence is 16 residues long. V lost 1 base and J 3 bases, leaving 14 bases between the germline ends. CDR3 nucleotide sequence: TGCGCCAGCAGCCAAGTTGGCTCCGATAGGACAGATACGCAGTATTTT. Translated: CASSQVGSDRTDTQYF.

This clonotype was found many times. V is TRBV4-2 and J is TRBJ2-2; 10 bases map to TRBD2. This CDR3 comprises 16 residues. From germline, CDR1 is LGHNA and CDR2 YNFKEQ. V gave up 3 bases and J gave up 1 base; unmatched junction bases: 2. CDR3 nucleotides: TGTGCCAGCAGCCAGGGACTAGCGCTGAACACCGGGGAGCTGTTTTTT. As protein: CASSQGLALNTGELFF.

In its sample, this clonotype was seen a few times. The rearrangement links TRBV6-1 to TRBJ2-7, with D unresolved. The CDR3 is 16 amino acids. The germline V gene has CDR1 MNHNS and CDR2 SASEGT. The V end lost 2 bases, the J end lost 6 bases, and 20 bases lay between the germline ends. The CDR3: CASSELTGDPPFEQYV. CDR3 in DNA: TGTGCCAGCAGTGAACTAACCGGCGATCCCCCCTTCGAGCAGTACGTC.

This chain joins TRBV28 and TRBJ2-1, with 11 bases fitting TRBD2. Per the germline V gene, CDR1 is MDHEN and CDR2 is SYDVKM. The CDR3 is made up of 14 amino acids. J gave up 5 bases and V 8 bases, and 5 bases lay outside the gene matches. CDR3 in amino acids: CASGGLAGHNEQFF. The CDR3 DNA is TGTGCCAGCGGAGGACTAGCGGGCCACAATGAGCAGTTCTTC.

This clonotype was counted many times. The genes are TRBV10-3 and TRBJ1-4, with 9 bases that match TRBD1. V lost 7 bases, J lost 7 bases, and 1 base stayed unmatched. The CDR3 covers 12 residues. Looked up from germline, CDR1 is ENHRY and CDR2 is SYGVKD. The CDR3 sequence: CAIKTGGEKLFF. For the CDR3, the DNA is TGTGCCATCAAGACAGGGGGTGAAAAACTGTTTTTT.

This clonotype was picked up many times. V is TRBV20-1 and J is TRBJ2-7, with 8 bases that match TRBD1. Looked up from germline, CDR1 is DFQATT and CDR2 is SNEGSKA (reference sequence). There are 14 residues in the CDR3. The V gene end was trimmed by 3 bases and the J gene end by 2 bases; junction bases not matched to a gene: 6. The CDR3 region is CSASKGTGTYEQYF. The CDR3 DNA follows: TGCAGTGCTAGTAAGGGGACAGGAACCTACGAGCAGTACTTC.

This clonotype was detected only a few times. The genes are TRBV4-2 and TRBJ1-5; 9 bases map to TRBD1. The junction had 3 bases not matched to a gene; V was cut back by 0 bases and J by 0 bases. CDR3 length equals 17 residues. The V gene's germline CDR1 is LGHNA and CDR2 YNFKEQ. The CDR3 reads CASSQEGTGSSNQPQHF. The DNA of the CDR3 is TGTGCCAGCAGCCAAGAGGGGACAGGGAGTAGCAATCAGCCCCAGCATTTT.

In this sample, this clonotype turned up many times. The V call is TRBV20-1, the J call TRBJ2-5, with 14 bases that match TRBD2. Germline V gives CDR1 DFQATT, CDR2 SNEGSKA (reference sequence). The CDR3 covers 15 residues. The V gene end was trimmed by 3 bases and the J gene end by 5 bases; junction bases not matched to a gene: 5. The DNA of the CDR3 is TGCAGTGCTAGGGGACTAGCGGGAGTAGGGGAGACCCAGTACTTC. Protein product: CSARGLAGVGETQYF.

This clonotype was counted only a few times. The CDR3, as DNA: TGTGCCTCCGGGGCGGACAGCAATCAGCCCCAGCATTTT. It yields the protein CASGADSNQPQHF. This rearrangement joins TRBV6-1 to TRBJ1-5; a possible D gene is TRBD1 (5 bases). This CDR3 contains 13 residues. Germline assignment: CDR1 MNHNS and CDR2 SASEGT. Between the trimmed V and J ends, which lost 11 bases and 1 base, there was a span of 12 bases.

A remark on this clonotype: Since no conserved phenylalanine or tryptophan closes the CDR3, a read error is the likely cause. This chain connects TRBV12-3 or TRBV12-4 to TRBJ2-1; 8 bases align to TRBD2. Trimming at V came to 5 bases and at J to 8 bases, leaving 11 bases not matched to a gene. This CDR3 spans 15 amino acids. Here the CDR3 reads CASSRTGGPSYEQFC. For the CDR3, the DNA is TGTGCCAGCAGTCGAACGGGAGGGCCGAGTTATGAGCAGTTCTGC.

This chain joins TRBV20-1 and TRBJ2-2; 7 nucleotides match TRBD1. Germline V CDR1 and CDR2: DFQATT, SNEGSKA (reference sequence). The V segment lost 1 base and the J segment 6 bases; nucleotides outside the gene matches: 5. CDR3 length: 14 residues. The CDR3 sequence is CSARGTGGAGELFF. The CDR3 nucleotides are TGCAGTGCTAGAGGGACAGGCGGAGCCGGGGAGCTGTTTTTT.

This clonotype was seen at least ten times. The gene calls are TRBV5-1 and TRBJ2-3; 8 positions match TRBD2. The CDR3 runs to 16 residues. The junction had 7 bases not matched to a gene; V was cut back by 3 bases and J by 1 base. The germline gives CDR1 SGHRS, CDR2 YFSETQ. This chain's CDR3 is CASSSTSGRGTDTQYF. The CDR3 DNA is TGCGCCAGCAGCTCGACGAGCGGGAGAGGCACAGATACGCAGTATTTT.

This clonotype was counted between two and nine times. This CDR3 reads CSARVLGLGYEQYF. DNA for the CDR3: TGCAGTGCTAGAGTCCTGGGACTAGGCTACGAGCAGTACTTC. V and J are TRBV20-1 and TRBJ2-7; 8 bases map to TRBD2. The CDR3 totals 14 residues. V shed 1 base and J 3 bases; nucleotides not matched to a gene: 5. Germline CDR1 reads DFQATT; CDR2 reads SNEGSKA (reference sequence).

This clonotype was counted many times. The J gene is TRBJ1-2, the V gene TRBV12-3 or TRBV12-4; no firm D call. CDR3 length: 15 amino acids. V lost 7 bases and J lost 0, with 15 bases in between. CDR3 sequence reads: CASTPEDVANYGYTF. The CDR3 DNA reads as TGTGCCAGCACCCCGGAGGACGTAGCTAACTATGGCTACACCTTC.

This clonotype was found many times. CDR3 DNA sequence: TGTGCCAGCAGCCCCTCCGGGACTAGTAGCACAGATACGCAGTATTTT. Its translation is CASSPSGTSSTDTQYF. The rearrangement links TRBV3-1 to TRBJ2-3, with TRBD2 matching 8 bases. In germline, CDR1 is LGHDT, CDR2 YNNKEL (reference sequence). The ends lost 4 bases at V and 0 bases at J; junction bases unmatched: 6. The CDR3 length is 16 residues.

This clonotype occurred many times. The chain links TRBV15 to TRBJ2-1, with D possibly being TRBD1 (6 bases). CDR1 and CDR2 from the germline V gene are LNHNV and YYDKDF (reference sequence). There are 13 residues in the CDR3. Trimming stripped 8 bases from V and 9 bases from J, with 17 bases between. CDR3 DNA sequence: TGTGCCACCTCCGGGACAAACTACGGTGAGCAGTTCTTC. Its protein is CATSGTNYGEQFF.

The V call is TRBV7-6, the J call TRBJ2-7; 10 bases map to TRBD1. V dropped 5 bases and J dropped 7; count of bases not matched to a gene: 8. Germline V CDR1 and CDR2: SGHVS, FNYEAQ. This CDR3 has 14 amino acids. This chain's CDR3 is CASSPGQGLREQYF. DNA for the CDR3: TGTGCCAGCAGCCCGGGACAGGGGCTGAGAGAGCAGTACTTC.

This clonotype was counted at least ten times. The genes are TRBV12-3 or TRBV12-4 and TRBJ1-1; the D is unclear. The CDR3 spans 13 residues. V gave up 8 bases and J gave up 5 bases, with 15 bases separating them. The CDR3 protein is CASRKASGTEAFF. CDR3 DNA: TGTGCCAGCCGAAAGGCCTCGGGGACTGAAGCTTTCTTT.

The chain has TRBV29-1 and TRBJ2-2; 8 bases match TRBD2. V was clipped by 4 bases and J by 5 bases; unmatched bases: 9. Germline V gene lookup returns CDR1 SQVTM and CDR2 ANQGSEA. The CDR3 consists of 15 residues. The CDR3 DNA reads TGCAGCGTTGCGGGAGGGCAACTTCTGACCGGGGAGCTGTTTTTT. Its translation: CSVAGGQLLTGELFF.

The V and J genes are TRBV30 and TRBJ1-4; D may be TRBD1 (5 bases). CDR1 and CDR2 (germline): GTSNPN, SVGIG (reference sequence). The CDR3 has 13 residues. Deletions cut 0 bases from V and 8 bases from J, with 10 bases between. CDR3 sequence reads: CAWSVTGGEKLFF. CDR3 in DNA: TGTGCCTGGAGTGTAACAGGAGGAGAAAAACTGTTTTTT. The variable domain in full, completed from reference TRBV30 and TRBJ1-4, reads SQTIHQWPATLVQPVGSPLSLECTVEGTSNPNLYWYRQAAGRGLQLLFYSVGIGQISSEVPQNLSASRPQDRQFILSSKKLLLSDSGFYLCAWSVTGGEKLFFGSGTQLSVL.